This TCR beta chain derives from a study of cytomegalovirus exposure and HLA in healthy donors. V lost 8 bases, J lost 6 bases, and 10 bases lay in between. The CDR3 covers 12 residues. Per germline, CDR1 MNHEY and CDR2 SVGAGI. The primer mix had 60 Vbeta and 13 Jbeta primers. The assay was immunoSEQ multiplex PCR, and TCRdb's table has in-frame clones only and misses some. The data contain 150,000 to 200,000 clones, around 83% of them singletons. The chain joins TRBV6-5 to TRBJ2-2; D perhaps matches TRBD2 (6 bases). Sequencing was carried out using PBMCs. The receptor was derived from a man in his forties or fifties in good health and CMV-seropositive. Here the CDR3 DNA reads TGTGCCAGCCGCAGGGAGGCCGGGGAGCTGTTTTTT. Its translation is CASRREAGELFF.